These 15 T cell receptor beta chains came from one sample sequenced in a study of a mutant IDH1 vaccine in newly diagnosed glioma. Assay: immunoSEQ multiplex PCR; the TCRdb copy retains only in-frame clones and omits some. The table lists approximately 44,000 clones, around 84% of them singletons. Time point given: week 23, last vaccination. In every dose of vaccine, 300 ug of mutant IDH1 20-mer peptide was given alongside topical imiquimod. No antigen has been identified for these receptors. The sequencing here drew on PBMCs, taken from a glioma patient whose treatment included an IDH1 peptide vaccine. Every receptor here comes from a woman under 30 with glioma. Some clones in this sample may be carry-over from other donors' samples.

The chain links TRBV9 to TRBJ1-1; perhaps TRBD1 as D (6 bases). CDR3 length: 16 residues. V was clipped by 2 bases and J by 0 bases, with 14 bases between them. Germline V CDR1 and CDR2: SGDLS, YYNGEE. Here the CDR3 reads CASSVGQGLMNTEAFF. The CDR3 DNA reads as TGTGCCAGCAGCGTCGGTCAGGGGTTGATGAACACTGAAGCTTTCTTT.

This rearrangement joins TRBV13 to TRBJ2-7; a weak D match, TRBD1 (6 bases). Trimming pared 3 bases from V and 2 bases from J, leaving 17 bases between. Germline lookup yields CDR1 PRHDT and CDR2 FYEKMQ (reference sequence). This CDR3 is built from 16 residues. The CDR3 DNA reads as TGTGCCAGCAGCTTCGGGTCATCAGGGGAAGCCTACGAGCAGTACTTC. It is translated as CASSFGSSGEAYEQYF.

The chain combines TRBV6-6 with TRBJ1-1; no clear D. The V end was cut by 0 bases, the J end by 4 bases, with 12 bases between. CDR1 and CDR2 (germline): MNHNY, SVGAGI (reference sequence). This CDR3 comprises 15 residues. DNA of the CDR3: TGTGCCAGCAGTTACTCGCCGGGAGGGAGCACTGAAGCTTTCTTT. The encoded protein is CASSYSPGGSTEAFF.

The rearrangement uses TRBV18 and TRBJ2-4; D gene ambiguous. CDR1 KGHSH and CDR2 LQKENI come from the germline V gene. The CDR3 covers 16 residues. With 3 bases removed from V and 3 bases from J, the gap between germline ends came to 15 bases. Here the CDR3 DNA reads TGTGCCAGCTCACCTCGGCCTATGGAGCACAAAAACATTCAGTACTTC. Protein: CASSPRPMEHKNIQYF.

The chain combines TRBV27 with TRBJ1-2, with D uncertain. V lost 7 bases, J lost 6 bases, and 21 bases lay in between. Germline CDR1 is MNHEY and CDR2 is SMNVEV (reference sequence). The CDR3 is made up of 15 amino acids. The CDR3 DNA follows: TGTGCCAGCATGATTTTCCTGGGAAGTAGGGATGGCTACACCTTC. It yields the protein CASMIFLGSRDGYTF.

The genes are TRBV12-5 and TRBJ1-5; D uncertain. This CDR3 spans 15 amino acids. Germline assignment: CDR1 LGHNT and CDR2 FRNRAP. Between the trimmed V and J ends, which lost 1 base and 11 bases, there was a span of 18 bases. The CDR3 coding sequence is TGTGCTAGTGGTTTGGGAATTGGGGAGACTTTAGCCCAGCATTTT. The encoded protein is CASGLGIGETLAQHF.

This chain joins TRBV6-5 and TRBJ2-7; 8 nucleotides line up with TRBD1. J lost 0 bases, V lost 4 bases, and 5 bases had no gene match. The CDR3 runs 15 residues. Germline CDR1 and CDR2: MNHEY and SVGAGI. In DNA form, the CDR3 reads TGTGCCAGCAGTTCCCAGGGGGCCCTCTCCTACGAGCAGTACTTC. Translating gives CASSSQGALSYEQYF.

The chain's CDR3 is CASSQGGSNEKLFF. Written as DNA, the CDR3 is TGTGCCAGCAGCCAAGGTGGCAGTAATGAAAAACTGTTTTTT. The rearrangement uses TRBV5-6 and TRBJ1-4; D not resolved. Deletions cut 4 bases from V and 4 bases from J, with 11 bases between. Germline loops: CDR1 SGHDT, CDR2 YYEEEE. The CDR3 spans 14 residues.

The rearrangement uses TRBV4-1 and TRBJ1-2, with D possibly matching TRBD1 (5 bases). V was trimmed by 2 bases and J by 3 bases, leaving 22 bases between them. The CDR3 length is 18 residues. Germline-derived CDR1 and CDR2 are MGHRA and YSYEKL. The CDR3 here is CASSQSAGAPRGYYGYTF. CDR3 coding DNA: TGCGCCAGCAGCCAATCGGCTGGGGCCCCTCGGGGGTACTATGGCTACACCTTC.

The CDR3 sequence: CASSVVRAGAGGELFF. The CDR3, as DNA: TGTGCCAGCAGCGTAGTGCGAGCGGGAGCAGGCGGGGAGCTGTTTTTT. This sequence joins TRBV9 and TRBJ2-2; TRBD2 matches at 8 bases. Germline V CDR1 and CDR2: SGDLS, YYNGEE. V lost 0 bases, J lost 7 bases, and 8 bases stayed unmatched. This CDR3 comprises 16 residues.

The chain employs TRBV6-6 and TRBJ1-1; TRBD1 might be the D (6 bases). The CDR3 has 14 amino acids. Germline V gene data show CDR1 as MNHNY and CDR2 as SVGAGI (reference sequence). V lost 10 bases and J 1 base, leaving 16 bases between the germline ends. This CDR3 is CATDRGSGNTEAFF. The DNA of the CDR3 is TGTGCCACCGATAGGGGGTCTGGGAACACTGAAGCTTTCTTT.

This chain links TRBV6-1 with TRBJ2-6; possible D gene TRBD1, 5 bases. Trimming removed 1 base from V and 0 bases from J, with 10 bases in between. The germline V gene encodes CDR1 MNHNS and CDR2 SASEGT. This CDR3 is 17 amino acids long. The CDR3 protein is CASSEGGSNSGANVLTF. CDR3 nucleotides: TGTGCCAGCAGTGAAGGGGGCAGTAACTCTGGGGCCAACGTCCTGACTTTC.

This CDR3 reads CASSLGPNTEAFF. In nucleotides, the CDR3 is TGCGCCAGCAGCTTGGGACCGAACACTGAAGCTTTCTTT. The chain combines TRBV5-1 with TRBJ1-1; D gene uncertain. V was pared by 0 bases and J by 1 base, with 4 bases between. In germline, CDR1 is SGHRS, CDR2 YFSETQ. The CDR3 length is 13 residues.

The chain couples TRBV4-3 to TRBJ2-6; 12 bases match TRBD1. The CDR3 loop spans 17 amino acids. Germline values: CDR1 LGHNA, CDR2 YSLEER. Losses at the gene ends were 4 bases for V and 4 bases for J; bases not matched to a gene: 5. Here the CDR3 reads CASSPGTGGTGANVLTF. The CDR3 DNA reads TGCGCCAGCAGCCCAGGGACAGGGGGCACGGGGGCCAACGTCCTGACTTTC.

The chain combines TRBV2 with TRBJ2-5, with D tentatively TRBD2 (5 bases). CDR1 and CDR2 (germline): SNHLY, FYNNEI. The CDR3 has 14 amino acids. Trimming pared 2 bases from V and 5 bases from J, leaving 12 bases between. The CDR3 spells CASSEQWRRETQYF. The CDR3 DNA sequence: TGTGCCAGCAGTGAACAGTGGAGGCGGGAGACCCAGTACTTC. Looking up the rest from reference TRBV2 and TRBJ2-5 gives the full variable domain: EPEVTQTPSHQVTQMGQEVILRCVPISNHLYFYWYRQILGQKVEFLVSFYNNEISEKSEIFDDQFSVERPDGSNFTLKIRSTKLEDSAMYFCASSEQWRRETQYFGPGTRLLVL.